This T cell receptor (beta chain) derives from a study of cytomegalovirus exposure and HLA in healthy donors. Study-level results: Common viral pathogens seemed, in a later analysis, to connect with several of the most significant clusters. HLA alleles were associated with some 17,000 TCR beta sequences in a later analysis at 0.05 false discovery rate. What was likely a sequencing artifact was a cluster of highly shared sequence variants.

The germline V and J ends were trimmed by 4 bases and 5 bases, with 12 bases remaining between them. Germline CDR1 and CDR2: SGHRS and YFSETQ. CDR3 size: 13 residues. Researchers ran the PCR with 60 Vbeta and 13 Jbeta primers. Clones were sequenced by immunoSEQ multiplex PCR, and TCRdb holds only the in-frame ones, with some missing. The table includes some 96,000 clones, roughly 80% detected once. In regard to this clone: Its antigen is unidentified.

The source is a middle-aged man in good health and CMV-seropositive. V usage is TRBV5-1 and J usage is TRBJ2-5; tentatively, D is TRBD2 (6 bases). Sequenced input: PBMCs. The CDR3 coding sequence is TGCGCCAGCAGCATTAGCGGTGAGGAGACCCAGTACTTC. Translating it yields CASSISGEETQYF. Filled out from reference TRBV5-1 and TRBJ2-5, the complete variable domain reads KAGVTQTPRYLIKTRGQQVTLSCSPISGHRSVSWYQQTPGQGLQFLFEYFSETQRNKGNFPGRFSGRQFSNSRSEMNVSTLELGDSALYLCASSISGEETQYFGPGTRLLVL.